A selection of T cell receptor beta chains follows, all from one sample in a study of blood T cell repertoires in COVID-19. Data came from immunoSEQ multiplex PCR; TCRdb stores just in-frame clones and leaves some out. The table lists hundreds of thousands of clones, roughly 89% of them singletons, with 5.5% to 8% in the top ten. Specimen: peripheral blood. The receptors come from a man aged 55 to 70 who had recovered from COVID-19. The CDR3 runs from the conserved cysteine through the conserved F or W.

>TRBJ2-7|TRBV28
CASRRQGGSYEQYF
>TRBJ2-5|TRBV19
CASSIKGGGRETQYF
>TRBJ2-2|TRBV7-3
CASSLALAGTGELFF
>TRBJ1-6|TRBV28
CASSPTGLRNSPLHF
>TRBJ1-2|TRBV5-4
CASSLKGGNYGYTF
>TRBJ2-6|TRBV7-9
CASSLVRGTGANVLTF
>TRBJ2-2|TRBV6-2/TRBV6-3
CASSYLDRGNTGELFF
>TRBJ2-2|TRBV6-5
CASRAGVSTGELFF
>TRBJ2-7|TRBV20-1
CSASFAGGYEQYF
>TRBJ2-5|TRBV5-4
CASSSPDRGTETQYF
>TRBJ1-1|TRBV10-3
CAIRPGQGGNTEAFF
>TRBJ1-1|TRBV9
CASSAHRDMNTEAFF
>TRBJ1-3|TRBV6-5
CASSVDRTRNTIYF
>TRBJ1-5|TRBV7-6
CASSLVIRGDQPQHF
>TRBJ2-7|TRBV28
CASGPGGGNSYEQYF
>TRBJ2-7|TRBV29-1
CSVVREDEQYF
>TRBJ1-2|TRBV28
CASTPVGYGYTF
>TRBJ2-3|TRBV5-1
CASSPSRDRTDTQYF
>TRBJ1-1|TRBV7-9
CASSSRDRRNTEAFF
>TRBJ2-1|TRBV7-2
CASSPKGLVVNEQFF
>TRBJ2-1|TRBV20-1
CSAGLAGVSFF
>TRBJ1-2|TRBV19
CASSSGGSYGYTF
>TRBJ1-1|TRBV28
CATRRGNTEAFF
>TRBJ2-3|TRBV7-8
CASSLASQTDTQYF
>TRBJ1-2|TRBV7-8
CASSLGQGRSGYTF
>TRBJ2-3|TRBV6-6
CANRRGSTDTQYF
>TRBJ2-7|TRBV28
CASSRQVYEQYF
>TRBJ1-5|TRBV6-5
CASSYSARGNQPQHF
>TRBJ2-7|TRBV6-5
CASTSSGSAYEQYF
>TRBJ2-3|TRBV3-1/TRBV3-2
CASSVTGGRDTQYF
>TRBJ2-5|TRBV7-6
CASSLVGEQGRAQYF
>TRBJ2-7|TRBV11-2
CASSLDIASEQYF
>TRBJ1-2|TRBV25-1
CASRGTLQGEGYTF
>TRBJ1-3|TRBV9
CASSPRTGANTIYF
>TRBJ2-7|TRBV18
CASSPRQNYEQYF
>TRBJ2-1|TRBV2
CASSRPGTGRDNEQFF
>TRBJ2-5|TRBV9
CASSVSQGAETQYF